A selection of T cell receptor beta chains follows, all from one sample in a study of blood T cell repertoires in COVID-19. Profiled with immunoSEQ multiplex PCR; TCRdb holds only in-frame clones, not every one. The data show about 180,000 clones, approximately 86% seen once. The source material was peripheral blood. The receptor set was obtained from a man aged 45 to 65 with active or convalescent COVID-19. The CDR3 runs from the conserved cysteine through the conserved F or W. The order of the fields is clone size, D gene, V gene, J gene, CDR3 protein, CDR3 DNA. D genes are given only for firm matches. Expanded clones get a size class; other rows say once, few or many, or leave the size out.

>NA|NA|TRBV7-9|TRBJ2-3
CASSRLGGGHTDTQYF
TGTGCCAGCAGCCGCCTGGGGGGAGGACATACAGATACGCAGTATTTT
>once|NA|TRBV30|TRBJ2-7
CAWSVAVRHYEQYF
TGTGCCTGGAGTGTAGCCGTCAGACACTACGAGCAGTACTTC
>NA|NA|TRBV29-1|TRBJ2-3
CSVGRDSRDTQYF
TGCAGCGTTGGGCGAGACTCACGAGATACGCAGTATTTT
>once|TRBD2|TRBV6-2/TRBV6-3|TRBJ2-7
CASSSPHSGTLYEQYF
TGTGCCAGCAGTTCCCCTCACAGCGGGACTCTCTACGAGCAGTACTTC
>NA|NA|TRBV6-5|TRBJ2-7
CASRKHSGDEQYF
TGTGCCAGCAGGAAACACTCAGGGGACGAGCAGTACTTC
>NA|NA|TRBV5-1|TRBJ2-1
CASSLERRSSYNEQFF
TGCGCCAGCAGCTTGGAGCGGAGGAGCTCCTACAATGAGCAGTTCTTC
>NA|NA|TRBV19|TRBJ2-3
CASRYAETDTQYF
TGTGCCAGTAGGTACGCTGAGACAGATACGCAGTATTTT
>NA|TRBD1|TRBV6-5|TRBJ2-7
CATAGTGVYEQYF
TGTGCCACCGCAGGGACAGGGGTATACGAGCAGTACTTC
>few|NA|TRBV27|TRBJ2-7
CASSLSSHYEQYF
TGTGCCAGCAGTTTATCTTCCCATTACGAGCAGTACTTC
>NA|TRBD1|TRBV4-2|TRBJ1-5
CASSPTGQHSNQPQHF
TGTGCCAGCAGCCCAACGGGACAGCATAGCAATCAGCCCCAGCATTTT
>NA|NA|TRBV4-1|TRBJ1-2
CASSQDMRGNYGYTF
TGCGCCAGCAGCCAAGATATGCGGGGTAACTATGGCTACACCTTC
>few|TRBD2|TRBV15|TRBJ2-1
CATSRDLPGGSSYNEQFF
TGTGCCACCAGCAGAGATCTACCGGGAGGAAGCTCCTACAATGAGCAGTTCTTC
>NA|NA|TRBV11-2|TRBJ2-3
CASSLFPTNTDTQYF
TGTGCCAGCAGCCTTTTCCCTACTAACACAGATACGCAGTATTTT
>NA|TRBD2|TRBV19|TRBJ2-3
CASSNLGLAGGRDTQYF
TGTGCCAGCAGTAACCTCGGACTAGCGGGGGGGCGGGATACGCAGTATTTT
>NA|TRBD1|TRBV19|TRBJ1-1
CASSIEGTGGVRTEAFF
TGTGCCAGTAGTATAGAGGGGACAGGGGGCGTAAGGACTGAAGCTTTCTTT
>NA|TRBD1|TRBV19|TRBJ1-1
CASSTPQGRGLSDTEAFF
TGTGCCAGTAGTACCCCCCAGGGCAGGGGGCTTTCGGACACTGAAGCTTTCTTT
>NA|TRBD1|TRBV3-1/TRBV3-2|TRBJ1-6
CASSQLQGASYNSPLHF
TGTGCCAGCAGCCAACTACAGGGGGCCTCCTATAATTCACCCCTCCACTTT
>NA|TRBD2|TRBV11-2|TRBJ2-5
CASSFWGLAASGETQYF
TGTGCCAGCAGCTTTTGGGGACTAGCGGCCTCCGGTGAGACCCAGTACTTC
>NA|NA|TRBV6-6|TRBJ2-3
CASSYSRLSTDTQYF
TGTGCCAGCAGTTACTCTCGACTGAGCACAGATACGCAGTATTTT
>NA|TRBD1|TRBV5-5|TRBJ1-1
CASSWDRLNTEAFF
TGTGCCAGCAGCTGGGACAGGTTGAACACTGAAGCTTTCTTT
>NA|NA|TRBV12-3/TRBV12-4|TRBJ1-2
CASSLGSVYGYTF
TGTGCCAGCAGTTTAGGTTCCGTCTATGGCTACACCTTC
>NA|TRBD1|TRBV6-5|TRBJ2-7
CASSLGQGNSYEQYF
TGTGCCAGCAGTTTGGGACAGGGAAACTCCTACGAGCAGTACTTC
>NA|NA|TRBV10-3|TRBJ2-5
CAISDRGGETQYF
TGTGCCATCAGTGATCGGGGAGGAGAGACCCAGTACTTC
>once|NA|TRBV6-5|TRBJ1-6
CASSYWTRKGNSPLHF
TGTGCCAGCAGTTACTGGACAAGAAAGGGGAATTCACCCCTCCACTTT
>NA|NA|TRBV2|TRBJ2-2
CASSVSGGTNTGELFF
TGTGCCAGCAGTGTCAGTGGGGGCACGAACACCGGGGAGCTGTTTTTT
>NA|TRBD1|TRBV19|TRBJ1-2
CASSHRGTESNYGYTF
TGTGCCAGTAGTCATCGTGGGACAGAATCTAACTATGGCTACACCTTC
>NA|TRBD1|TRBV19|TRBJ2-6
CASSTPADRAGANVLTF
TGTGCCAGTAGTACCCCCGCGGACAGGGCTGGGGCCAACGTCCTGACTTTC
>NA|NA|TRBV30|TRBJ2-5
CAWSVPGLGTQYF
TGTGCCTGGAGTGTACCAGGGTTAGGGACCCAGTACTTC
>NA|NA|TRBV11-1|TRBJ2-3
CASSLMASTDTQYF
TGTGCCAGCAGCTTAATGGCTAGCACAGATACGCAGTATTTT